The following is a T cell receptor (beta chain) sequence with its context. What it recognizes is unknown. Assay used: immunoSEQ multiplex PCR; TCRdb lists only in-frame clones, some missing. The sample has 80,000 to 95,000 clones, around 90% seen once; the top ten hold about 6.3%. V lost 0 bases, J lost 4 bases, and 5 bases stayed unmatched. The CDR3 spans 16 residues. Germline CDR1 is SGHRS and CDR2 is YFSETQ. The source of the sample is a study of graft-versus-host responses after intestinal transplantation. Study context: Multivisceral, liver-intestinal, or isolated intestinal grafts went to recipients. Recipients were all induced with anti-thymocyte globulin, then given tacrolimus and steroids for approximately 3 years. Study-level results: Marrow from the recipient contained GvH clones, some of which had appeared first in ileum or blood.

The chain carries TRBV5-1 and TRBJ2-1; 9 bases line up with TRBD2. This receptor was obtained from a human donor who received an intestinal transplant. The sample here was unstimulated CD8+ T cells sorted from spleen or lymph node cells, taken before intestinal transplant. The CDR3 region has the DNA TGCGCCAGCAGCTTGGATAGCGGGAGCGGGTACAATGAGCAGTTCTTC. Amino acid sequence: CASSLDSGSGYNEQFF.